This record concerns one T cell receptor (beta chain) sequence. The sample belongs to a study of technical replicates of blood from a few donors. Assay used: immunoSEQ multiplex PCR; TCRdb lists only in-frame clones, some missing. The data contain roughly 80,000 clones, 70% to 90% of them seen just once; the ten biggest clones take up 0.41%. V dropped 4 bases and J dropped 6; count of bases not matched to a gene: 8. This CDR3 spans 15 amino acids. Germline V gene sequence: CDR1 ENHRY, CDR2 SYGVKD. Sequencing was done on a sample of T cells isolated from PBMCs. The chain joins TRBV10-3 to TRBJ2-5; 10 bases are a match to TRBD1. The TCR sequence derives from a human donor in good health. Written as DNA, the CDR3 is TGTGCCATCAGTGTACCGGGACAGGGGCCGAAGACCCAGTACTTC. This gives the protein CAISVPGQGPKTQYF.